A selection of T cell receptor beta chains follows, all from one sample in a study of T cells in Graves' hyperthyroidism and ophthalmopathy. TCRdb recomputed calls from the multiplex PCR reads with MiXCR, one row per CDR3 protein. The sample includes approximately 360,000 distinct CDR3 sequences, about 25% seen only once; the top ten take about 70%. Sequencing was done on a sample of blood. The origin of the receptors is a man aged 50 to 59 with Graves' hyperthyroidism. CDR3s include the opening cysteine and the closing phenylalanine or tryptophan. A D gene is named only where the DNA matches it firmly. For some rows the clone size is stated as once, few or many, or as a class when expanded; others skip it.

>NA|TRBJ2-7|TRBV6-1|many
CASKTSAGPKLEQYF
TGTGCCAGCAAGACCTCGGCGGGCCCTAAACTCGAGCAGTACTTC
>TRBD1|TRBJ1-4|TRBV10-3|few
CAIGDRGGGEKLFF
TGTGCCATCGGAGACAGGGGAGGAGGAGAAAAACTGTTTTTT
>NA|TRBJ2-1|TRBV20-1|NA
CSCLAPGSYNEQFF
TGCAGCTGTCTGGCCCCGGGCTCCTACAATGAGCAGTTCTTC
>TRBD1|TRBJ2-3|TRBV5-5|many
CASSSLPGQGADTQYF
TGTGCCAGCAGCTCACTTCCGGGACAGGGGGCAGATACGCAGTATTTT
>TRBD2|TRBJ2-5|TRBV18|NA
CASSPLLAGGRETQYF
TGTGCCAGCTCACCCCTACTAGCGGGAGGCCGGGAGACCCAGTACTTC
>TRBD1|TRBJ1-2|TRBV3-1|few
CASSTRQGAGGYTF
TGTGCCAGCAGCACCCGACAGGGGGCCGGCGGCTACACCTTC
>TRBD1|TRBJ2-1|TRBV19|NA
CASSMGQGSHEQFF
TGTGCCAGTAGTATGGGACAGGGGAGCCATGAGCAGTTCTTC
>NA|TRBJ2-1|TRBV3-1|NA
CASSPPSLTLSSYNEQFF
TGTGCCAGCAGCCCCCCCTCCCTAACTCTGAGCTCCTACAATGAGCAGTTCTTC
>TRBD1|TRBJ2-5|TRBV28|many
CASSFIGTGGAETQYF
TGTGCCAGCAGTTTTATTGGGACAGGGGGCGCCGAGACCCAGTACTTC
>NA|TRBJ2-5|TRBV2|many
CASSEAGAEETQYF
TGTGCCAGCAGTGAAGCTGGGGCAGAAGAGACCCAGTACTTC